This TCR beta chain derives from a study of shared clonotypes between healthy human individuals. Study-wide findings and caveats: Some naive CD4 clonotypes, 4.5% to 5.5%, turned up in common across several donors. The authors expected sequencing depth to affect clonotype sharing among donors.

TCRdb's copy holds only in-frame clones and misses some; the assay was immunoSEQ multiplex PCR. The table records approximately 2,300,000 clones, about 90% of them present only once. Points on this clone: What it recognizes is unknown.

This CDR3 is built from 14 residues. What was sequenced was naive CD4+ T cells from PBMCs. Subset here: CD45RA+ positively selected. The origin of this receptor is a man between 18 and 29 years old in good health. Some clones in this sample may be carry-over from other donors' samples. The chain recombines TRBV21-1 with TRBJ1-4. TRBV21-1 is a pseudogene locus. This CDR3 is CASSPTVDNEKLFF. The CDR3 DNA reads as TGTGCCAGCAGCCCCACGGTGGATAATGAAAAACTGTTTTTT.